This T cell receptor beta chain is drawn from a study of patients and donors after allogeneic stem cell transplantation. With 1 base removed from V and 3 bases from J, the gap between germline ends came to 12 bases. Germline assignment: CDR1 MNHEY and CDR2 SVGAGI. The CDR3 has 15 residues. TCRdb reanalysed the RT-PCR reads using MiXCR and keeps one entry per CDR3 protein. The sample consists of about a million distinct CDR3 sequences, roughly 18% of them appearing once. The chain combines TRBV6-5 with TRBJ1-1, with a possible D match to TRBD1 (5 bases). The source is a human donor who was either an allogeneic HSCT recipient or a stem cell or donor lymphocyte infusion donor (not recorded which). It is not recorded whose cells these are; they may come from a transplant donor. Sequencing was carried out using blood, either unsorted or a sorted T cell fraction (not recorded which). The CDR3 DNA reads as TGTGCCAGCAGTTACTGGCAGGGAGGCGACACTGAAGCTTTCTTT. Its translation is CASSYWQGGDTEAFF.